Sequencing of this T cell receptor (beta chain) was carried out in a study of T cells in pancreatic ductal adenocarcinoma. Repertoires were generated with immunoSEQ multiplex PCR, while TCRdb's copy carries only in-frame clones and drops some. The table shows about 100,000 clones, with about 95% occurring only once. No neoadjuvant therapy was given to the selected pancreatic ductal adenocarcinoma patients before their surgery. CDR1 MNHEY and CDR2 SVGAGI come from the germline V gene. Trimming pared 0 bases from V and 4 bases from J, leaving 11 bases between. CDR3 length: 15 amino acids. This rearrangement joins TRBV6-5 to TRBJ2-3; possibly TRBD1 for D (6 bases). This sequence originates from a human donor with pancreatic ductal adenocarcinoma. Sequenced: PBMCs. CDR3 protein: CASSYSRGSPDTQYF. Written as DNA, the CDR3 is TGTGCCAGCAGTTACTCGAGGGGGAGCCCAGATACGCAGTATTTT.